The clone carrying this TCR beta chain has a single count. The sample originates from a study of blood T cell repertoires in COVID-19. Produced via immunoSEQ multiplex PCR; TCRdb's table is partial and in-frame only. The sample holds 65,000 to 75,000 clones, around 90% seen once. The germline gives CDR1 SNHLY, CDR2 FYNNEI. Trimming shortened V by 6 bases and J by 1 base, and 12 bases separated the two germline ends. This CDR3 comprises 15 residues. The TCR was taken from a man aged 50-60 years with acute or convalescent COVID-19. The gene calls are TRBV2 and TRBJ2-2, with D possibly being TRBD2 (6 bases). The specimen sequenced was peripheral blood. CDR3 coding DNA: TGTGCCAGCAGGAATTGGGGGGTGAACACCGGGGAGCTGTTTTTT. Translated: CASRNWGVNTGELFF.